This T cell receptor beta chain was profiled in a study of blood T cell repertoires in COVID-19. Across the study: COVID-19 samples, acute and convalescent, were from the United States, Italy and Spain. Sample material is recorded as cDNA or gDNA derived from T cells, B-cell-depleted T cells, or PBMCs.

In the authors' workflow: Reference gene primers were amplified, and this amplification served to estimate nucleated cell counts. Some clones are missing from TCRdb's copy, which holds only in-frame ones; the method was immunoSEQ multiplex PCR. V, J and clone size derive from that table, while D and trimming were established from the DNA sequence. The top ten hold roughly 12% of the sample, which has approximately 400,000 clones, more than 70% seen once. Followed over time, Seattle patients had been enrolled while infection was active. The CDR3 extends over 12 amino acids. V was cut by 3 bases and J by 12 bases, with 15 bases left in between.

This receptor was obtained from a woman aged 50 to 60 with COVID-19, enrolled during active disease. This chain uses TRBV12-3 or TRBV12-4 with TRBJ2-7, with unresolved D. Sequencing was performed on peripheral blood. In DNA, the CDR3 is TGTGCCAGCAGTTTCTCCTACGGTCCTACGTACTTC. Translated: CASSFSYGPTYF.